This T cell receptor (beta chain) emerged from a study of tumor-infiltrating lymphocytes in primary liver carcinoma. The researchers produced TCR beta cDNA from around 500 ng total RNA with a constant-region primer. It was through three nested multiplex PCR rounds of slightly modified ARM-PCR that TCR beta libraries arose. A C-beta reverse primer was combined with TRBV1-TRBV30 forward primers in the first two PCR rounds, and each round had roughly 11 cycles. TCRdb used MiXCR to reprocess the multiplex PCR reads, holding one entry per CDR3 protein. The sample includes around 70,000 distinct CDR3 sequences, approximately 74% of them seen just once. It was from 20-30 mg of unsorted bulk tissue that RNA and DNA were co-extracted. The patients, who had chronic HBV infection, were treatment-naive (untreated). The CDR3 extends over 16 amino acids. Germline V CDR1 and CDR2: SQVTM, ANQGSEA. V was cut by 2 bases and J by 4 bases, with 19 bases left in between.

Sequencing was done on a sample of liver tumor tissue from sampling region 4. Noted subset: tumor region T4, right-lateral pole. V gene TRBV29-1 combines with J gene TRBJ2-3; D tentatively reads TRBD1 or TRBD2 (5 bases each). The receptor was isolated from a man aged 35-49 years with primary liver carcinoma and hepatitis B virus infection. The CDR3 reads CSVELWDGEVADTQYF. The CDR3 DNA reads TGCAGCGTTGAACTCTGGGACGGGGAAGTTGCAGATACGCAGTATTTT.